This T cell receptor (beta chain) was observed in a study of blood T cell repertoires in COVID-19. Whole-study context: The cDNA or gDNA used as material had been derived from T cells, B-cell-depleted T cells, or PBMCs.

Profiled with immunoSEQ multiplex PCR; TCRdb holds only in-frame clones, not every one. Of fewer than 350,000 clones in the sample, about 85% were seen once. Participant-reported clinical history was the basis for cohort assignment. Exposed volunteers were people who met a COVID-19 case within 2 weeks before study entry. In germline, CDR1 is SGHNT, CDR2 YYREEE (reference sequence). This CDR3 region has 11 residues. V lost 4 bases and J lost 3, with 5 bases in between. The sequencing sample was made of PBMCs or T cells enriched from blood (not recorded which). V gene TRBV5-4 combines with J gene TRBJ2-7; no definite D call. The source of this sequence is a woman younger than 45 who had been exposed to COVID-19. The CDR3 region is CASSLNYEQYF. For the CDR3, the DNA is TGTGCCAGCAGCCTTAACTACGAGCAGTACTTC.